The 30 T cell receptor beta chains below all came from one sample that was sequenced in a study of cytomegalovirus exposure and HLA in healthy donors. Both 60 Vbeta primers and 13 Jbeta primers went into the PCR. Using immunoSEQ multiplex PCR, the repertoire was profiled, and TCRdb retains in-frame clones only, with some absent. The table records more than 80,000 clones, 78% of them present only once. The sample was PBMCs. These receptors were collected from a man aged 18 to 29 in good health and CMV-seropositive.

This clone was seen more than once but under ten times. V usage is TRBV28 and J usage is TRBJ1-2, with a tentative D call TRBD1 (5 bases). V was pared by 6 bases and J by 4 bases, with 12 bases between. Germline V lookup: CDR1 MDHEN, CDR2 SYDVKM. The CDR3 is made up of 13 amino acids. The CDR3 nucleotides are TGTGCCAGCAGCGGAGACAGAGTCTATGGCTACACCTTC. Its protein is CASSGDRVYGYTF.

This clone was seen only once. The sample holds other DNA sequences that translate to the same CDR3. The chain links TRBV6-5 to TRBJ2-3; 7 nucleotides align to TRBD1. The length of the CDR3 is 15 residues. Unmatched junction bases numbered 7, after V lost 3 bases and J lost 4 bases. Germline CDR1 reads MNHEY; CDR2 reads SVGAGI. The CDR3 loop reads CASSYWTGRADTQYF. The CDR3 nucleotides read TGTGCCAGCAGTTATTGGACAGGACGGGCAGATACGCAGTATTTT.

The chain recombines TRBV15 with TRBJ1-2; 7 nucleotides line up with TRBD1. This CDR3 is built from 13 residues. Germline trimming cut 3 bases from V and 8 bases from J; bases unmatched to any gene: 6. CDR1 is LNHNV and CDR2 is YYDKDF in the germline V gene (reference sequence). CDR3 in DNA: TGTGCCACCAGCAGGGGGACAGAAGGAGGCTACACCTTC. Protein sequence: CATSRGTEGGYTF.

This clone appeared a few times. The CDR3 bases are TGTGCCAGCAGCGCCACTAGCGGGATTGACTACGAGCAGTACTTC. Residues: CASSATSGIDYEQYF. This chain links TRBV11-2 with TRBJ2-7; 10 positions agree with TRBD2. The V gene's germline CDR1 is SGHAT and CDR2 FQNNGV. The CDR3 is 15 amino acids. After removal of 5 bases from V and 3 bases from J, the junction contained 7 bases not matched to a gene.

Only one count was recorded for this clone. One junction end disagrees with the germline gene, perhaps due to a read error. This chain connects TRBV7-8 to TRBJ2-7, with 7 bases fitting TRBD1. Germline V gives CDR1 SGHVS, CDR2 FQNEAQ. This CDR3 contains 12 residues. The DNA for the CDR3 is TGTGCCAGCAGCTCGACCCGGGACAGCCCACTCTTC. Amino acids: CASSSTRDSPLF.

The gene calls are TRBV29-1 and TRBJ2-1; tentatively, D is TRBD1 (5 bases). The germline gives CDR1 SQVTM, CDR2 ANQGSEA. The CDR3 totals 12 residues. Trimming stripped 4 bases from V and 7 bases from J, with 11 bases between. DNA for the CDR3: TGCAGCGTTGGTTTCGCAGGGAATGAGCAGTTCTTC. Translation: CSVGFAGNEQFF.

This clone was seen more than once but under ten times. The CDR3 DNA follows: TGTGCCAGCTCACATGAACTAGCGGGAGGGGTAAATGAGCAGTTCTTC. As protein: CASSHELAGGVNEQFF. The gene calls are TRBV18 and TRBJ2-1; 13 bases are shared with TRBD2. There are 16 residues in the CDR3. Trimming cost V 4 bases and J 7 bases; bases outside gene matches: 7. CDR1 is KGHSH and CDR2 is LQKENI in the germline V gene.

The rearrangement joins TRBV28 to TRBJ1-1, with D perhaps TRBD1 (5 bases). Germline V lookup: CDR1 MDHEN, CDR2 SYDVKM. Trimming pared 3 bases from V and 2 bases from J, leaving 13 bases between. This CDR3 region has 15 residues. CDR3 DNA sequence: TGTGCCAGCAGTTTCTGGGGCAGCCCTAACACTGAAGCTTTCTTT. This translates into CASSFWGSPNTEAFF.

The rearrangement joins TRBV2 to TRBJ2-1; D uncertain. This CDR3 has 16 amino acids. Germline V gene sequence: CDR1 SNHLY, CDR2 FYNNEI. The V gene lost 5 bases and the J gene lost 0 bases, with 14 bases spanning the gap. The DNA of the CDR3 is TGTGCCAGCAGTTTAAGCGCTCTGTCCTCCTACAATGAGCAGTTCTTC. Translation gives CASSLSALSSYNEQFF.

CDR3 sequence reads: CSVEGPSDTQYF. The DNA for the CDR3 is TGCAGCGTTGAAGGGCCCTCAGATACGCAGTATTTT. The V call is TRBV29-1, the J call TRBJ2-3; no clear D gene. Germline V gives CDR1 SQVTM, CDR2 ANQGSEA. The CDR3 extends over 12 amino acids. Trimming took off 1 base at V and 4 bases at J, with 6 bases between the two ends.

This rearrangement joins TRBV9 to TRBJ2-5; TRBD2 matches at 7 bases. Germline V gene lookup returns CDR1 SGDLS and CDR2 YYNGEE. V was clipped by 3 bases and J by 5 bases; unmatched bases: 10. This CDR3 contains 15 residues. CDR3 coding DNA: TGTGCCAGCAGCGATAAAGCGGGATGGAAGGAGACCCAGTACTTC. Its translation: CASSDKAGWKETQYF. The variable domain in full, with the rest retrieved from reference TRBV9 and TRBJ2-5, is DSGVTQTPKHLITATGQRVTLRCSPRSGDLSVYWYQQSLDQGLQFLIQYYNGEERAKGNILERFSAQQFPDLHSELNLSSLELGDSALYFCASSDKAGWKETQYFGPGTRLLVL.

The chain couples TRBV27 to TRBJ2-7; D is unclear. Germline-derived CDR1 and CDR2 are MNHEY and SMNVEV (reference sequence). V gave up 3 bases and J gave up 7 bases, with 10 bases separating them. The CDR3 length is 12 residues. In DNA form, the CDR3 reads TGTGCCAGCAGTTTTGCAGGTGGGGAGCAGTACTTC. Its protein is CASSFAGGEQYF.

The CDR3 loop reads CAISRPGLADNEQFF. CDR3 nucleotides: TGTGCCATCAGCCGACCGGGACTAGCGGACAATGAGCAGTTCTTC. The chain has TRBV10-3 and TRBJ2-1, with 11 bases aligning to TRBD2. This CDR3 has 15 residues. CDR1 ENHRY and CDR2 SYGVKD come from the germline V gene. Losses at the gene ends were 6 bases for V and 5 bases for J; bases not matched to a gene: 6.

This chain joins TRBV2 and TRBJ1-5; D is ambiguous. Germline CDR1 and CDR2: SNHLY and FYNNEI. V dropped 4 bases and J dropped 5 bases, with 12 bases sitting between them. CDR3 size: 14 residues. DNA for the CDR3: TGTGCCAGCAGTGTAGAGCTCCTTGATCAGCCCCAGCATTTT. Amino acids: CASSVELLDQPQHF.

This chain uses TRBV6-5 with TRBJ1-5; TRBD1 matches at 7 bases. This CDR3 is built from 14 residues. Germline values: CDR1 MNHEY, CDR2 SVGAGI. V lost 6 bases, J lost 4 bases, and 6 bases stayed unmatched. The CDR3 loop is CASSPDRVNQPQHF. CDR3 nucleotides: TGTGCCAGCAGCCCAGACAGGGTAAATCAGCCCCAGCATTTT.

This chain links TRBV5-1 with TRBJ2-7; 12 positions agree with TRBD1. The germline gives CDR1 SGHRS, CDR2 YFSETQ. The CDR3 is made up of 14 amino acids. The ends lost 5 bases at V and 4 bases at J; junction bases unmatched: 4. DNA of the CDR3: TGCGCCAGCAGGAGGGGACAGGGGGCTTACGAGCAGTACTTC. It codes for CASRRGQGAYEQYF.

The chain recombines TRBV5-1 with TRBJ2-7, with D unresolved. V was cut by 4 bases and J by 0 bases, with 8 bases left in between. The CDR3 sequence is 13 residues long. CDR1 and CDR2 (germline): SGHRS, YFSETQ. CDR3 DNA: TGCGCCAGCAGCATGTCCAGCTCCTACGAGCAGTACTTC. As protein: CASSMSSSYEQYF.

The V call is TRBV25-1, the J call TRBJ2-1; TRBD2 matches 10 bases. Germline assignment: CDR1 MGHDK and CDR2 SYGVNS. Unmatched junction bases numbered 6, after V lost 4 bases and J lost 9 bases. The CDR3 is 14 amino acids. The DNA of the CDR3 is TGTGCCAGCAGTGCCCTAGCGGGAGTTGGTGAGCAGTTCTTC. Protein product: CASSALAGVGEQFF.

There are a few counts of this clone. This is likely a read error, given that the CDR3 carries no conserved phenylalanine or tryptophan at its end. Because the CDR3's place on the DNA is in doubt, the DNA is left out and the CDR3 is given as listed by TCRdb. The gene calls are TRBV6-1 and TRBJ1-5; the DNA was not compared with TRBD1, the D call given in the table. The CDR3 spans 12 residues, counting both ends. The germline V gene has CDR1 MNHNS and CDR2 SASEGT. This CDR3 reads CASSAVGDRGIY.

The chain employs TRBV14 and TRBJ1-2; 10 bases map to TRBD1. The CDR3 runs to 16 residues. Germline CDR1 reads SGHDN; CDR2 reads FVKESK. The trim removed 1 base at V and 8 bases at J, leaving 10 bases unmatched. The CDR3 DNA reads TGTGCCAGCAGCCAAGGATTAGTAGGGACAGGGGTAGGCTACACCTTC. Its translation is CASSQGLVGTGVGYTF.

The rearrangement links TRBV11-2 to TRBJ2-1; TRBD2 aligns across 12 bases. Losses at the gene ends were 0 bases for V and 7 bases for J; bases not matched to a gene: 1. The CDR3 has 15 residues. Germline V gene data show CDR1 as SGHAT and CDR2 as FQNNGV. The CDR3 nucleotides read TGTGCCAGCAGCTTAGAACTAGCGGGAGGTAATGAGCAGTTCTTC. The encoded protein is CASSLELAGGNEQFF. The entire variable domain, with the rest obtained from reference TRBV11-2 and TRBJ2-1, is as follows: EAGVAQSPRYKIIEKRQSVAFWCNPISGHATLYWYQQILGQGPKLLIQFQNNGVVDDSQLPKDRFSAERLKGVDSTLKIQPAKLEDSAVYLCASSLELAGGNEQFFGPGTRLTVL.

V is TRBV11-3 and J is TRBJ1-1; 9 nucleotides agree with TRBD1. The CDR3 loop spans 12 amino acids. V gave up 6 bases and J gave up 6 bases; unmatched junction bases: 2. Germline CDR1 SGHNT, CDR2 YENEEA. The CDR3 nucleotides read TGTGCCAGCAGAAGGACAGGGGCTGAAGCTTTCTTT. It translates to CASRRTGAEAFF.

The gene calls are TRBV5-1 and TRBJ2-7; 8 bases map to TRBD1. Germline V CDR1 and CDR2: SGHRS, YFSETQ. The CDR3 totals 14 residues. Losses at the gene ends were 1 base for V and 9 bases for J; bases not matched to a gene: 9. In DNA form, the CDR3 reads TGCGCCAGCAGCTTGAAGGACAGGGAAAATGGGCAGTACTTC. Its protein product is CASSLKDRENGQYF. Based on the CDR3 plus reference TRBV5-1 and TRBJ2-7, the full variable domain is KAGVTQTPRYLIKTRGQQVTLSCSPISGHRSVSWYQQTPGQGLQFLFEYFSETQRNKGNFPGRFSGRQFSNSRSEMNVSTLELGDSALYLCASSLKDRENGQYFGPGTRLTVT.

This clone was found once. The rearrangement joins TRBV10-3 to TRBJ2-1; possibly TRBD1 for D (5 bases). Germline CDR1 and CDR2: ENHRY and SYGVKD. The CDR3 extends over 16 amino acids. Trimming pared 0 bases from V and 0 bases from J, leaving 9 bases between. The CDR3 loop reads CAISESWGSSYNEQFF. The CDR3 DNA reads as TGTGCCATCAGTGAGTCGTGGGGCAGCTCCTACAATGAGCAGTTCTTC.

In DNA form, the CDR3 reads TGTGCCAGCAGCTCATACAGGGAGACCACTGAAGCTTTCTTT. Protein: CASSSYRETTEAFF. The chain joins TRBV7-9 to TRBJ1-1; TRBD1 might be the D (6 bases). CDR3 length: 14 amino acids. V was clipped by 4 bases and J by 4 bases, with 13 bases between them. Germline assignment: CDR1 SEHNR and CDR2 FQNEAQ (reference sequence). The variable domain in full, completed from reference TRBV7-9 and TRBJ1-1, reads DTGVSQNPRHKITKRGQNVTFRCDPISEHNRLYWYRQTLGQGPEFLTYFQNEAQLEKSRLLSDRFSAERPKGSFSTLEIQRTEQGDSAMYLCASSSYRETTEAFFGQGTRLTVV.

V is TRBV29-1 and J is TRBJ2-5; 7 bases are a match to TRBD1. The J segment lost 4 bases and the V segment lost 8 bases, leaving 7 bases of the junction unmatched. In germline, CDR1 is SQVTM, CDR2 ANQGSEA. This CDR3 region has 12 residues. Written as DNA, the CDR3 is TGCAGCTCGAGACAGGGATTAGAGACCCAGTACTTC. Amino acids: CSSRQGLETQYF.

The J gene is TRBJ1-1, the V gene TRBV11-2, with a tentative D call TRBD1 (6 bases). With 3 bases removed from V and 0 bases from J, the gap between germline ends came to 11 bases. The germline V gene encodes CDR1 SGHAT and CDR2 FQNNGV. The CDR3 covers 15 residues. CDR3 in DNA: TGTGCCAGCAGCTTCCACGGACAGTTGAACACTGAAGCTTTCTTT. This sequence encodes CASSFHGQLNTEAFF. Full variable domain (rest looked up from reference TRBV11-2 and TRBJ1-1): EAGVAQSPRYKIIEKRQSVAFWCNPISGHATLYWYQQILGQGPKLLIQFQNNGVVDDSQLPKDRFSAERLKGVDSTLKIQPAKLEDSAVYLCASSFHGQLNTEAFFGQGTRLTVV.

This clone is medium-sized in the sample. The chain joins TRBV5-6 to TRBJ2-7, with TRBD2 identical over 14 bases. CDR1 SGHDT and CDR2 YYEEEE come from the germline V gene. V was pared by 4 bases and J by 3 bases, with 3 bases of the junction left unmatched. CDR3 size: 15 residues. Here the CDR3 reads CASSGLAGGLYEQYF. In DNA, the CDR3 is TGTGCCAGCAGCGGACTAGCGGGAGGCCTCTACGAGCAGTACTTC.

This clone appeared once. The CDR3 is CASSHRVSHEQYF. For the CDR3, the DNA is TGCGCCAGCAGCCACAGGGTCAGTCACGAGCAGTACTTC. V and J are TRBV4-1 and TRBJ2-7, with a weak D call TRBD1 (5 bases). Per the germline V gene, CDR1 is MGHRA and CDR2 is YSYEKL. There are 13 residues in the CDR3. V lost 3 bases, J lost 5 bases, and 11 bases lay in between.

The chain employs TRBV29-1 and TRBJ2-3; TRBD1 matches at 9 bases. This CDR3 is built from 16 residues. V lost 7 bases, J lost 0 bases, and 11 bases stayed unmatched. Germline-derived CDR1 and CDR2 are SQVTM and ANQGSEA. The CDR3: CSAIPGQGFSTDTQYF. The CDR3 DNA sequence: TGCAGCGCTATTCCGGGACAGGGTTTTAGCACAGATACGCAGTATTTT.